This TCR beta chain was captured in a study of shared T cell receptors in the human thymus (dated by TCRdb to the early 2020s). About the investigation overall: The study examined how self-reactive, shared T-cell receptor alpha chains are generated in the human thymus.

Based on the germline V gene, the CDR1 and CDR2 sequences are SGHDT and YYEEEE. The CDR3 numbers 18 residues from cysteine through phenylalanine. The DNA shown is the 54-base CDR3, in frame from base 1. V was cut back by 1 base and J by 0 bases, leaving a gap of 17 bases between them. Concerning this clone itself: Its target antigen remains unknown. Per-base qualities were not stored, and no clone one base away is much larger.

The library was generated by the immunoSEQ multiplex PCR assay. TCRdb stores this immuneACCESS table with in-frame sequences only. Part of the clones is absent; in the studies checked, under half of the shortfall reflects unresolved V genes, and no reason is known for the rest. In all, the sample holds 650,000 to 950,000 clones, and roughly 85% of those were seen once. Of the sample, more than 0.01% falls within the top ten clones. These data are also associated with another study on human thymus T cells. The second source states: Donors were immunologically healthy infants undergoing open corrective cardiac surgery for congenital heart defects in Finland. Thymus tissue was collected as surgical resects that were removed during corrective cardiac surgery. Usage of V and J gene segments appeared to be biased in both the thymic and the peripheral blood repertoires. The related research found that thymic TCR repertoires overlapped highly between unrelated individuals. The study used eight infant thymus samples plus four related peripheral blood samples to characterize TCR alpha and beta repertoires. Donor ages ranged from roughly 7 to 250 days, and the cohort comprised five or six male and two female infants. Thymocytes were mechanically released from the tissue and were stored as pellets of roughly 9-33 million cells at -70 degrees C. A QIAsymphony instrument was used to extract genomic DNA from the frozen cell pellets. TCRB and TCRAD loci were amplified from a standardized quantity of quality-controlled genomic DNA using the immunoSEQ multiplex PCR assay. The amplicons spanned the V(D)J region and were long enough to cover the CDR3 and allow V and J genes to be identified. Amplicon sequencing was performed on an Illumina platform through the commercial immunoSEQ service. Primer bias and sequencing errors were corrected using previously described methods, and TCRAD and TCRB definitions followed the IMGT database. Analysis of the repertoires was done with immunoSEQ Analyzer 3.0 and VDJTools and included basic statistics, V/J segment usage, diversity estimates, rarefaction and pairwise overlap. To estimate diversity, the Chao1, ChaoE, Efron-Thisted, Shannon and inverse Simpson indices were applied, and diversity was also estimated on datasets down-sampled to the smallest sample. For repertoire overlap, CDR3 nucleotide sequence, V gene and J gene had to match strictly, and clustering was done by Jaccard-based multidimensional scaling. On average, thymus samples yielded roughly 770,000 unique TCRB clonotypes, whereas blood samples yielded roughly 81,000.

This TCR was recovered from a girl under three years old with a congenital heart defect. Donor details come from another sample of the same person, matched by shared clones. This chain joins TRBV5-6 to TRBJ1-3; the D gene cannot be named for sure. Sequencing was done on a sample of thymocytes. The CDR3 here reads CASSLSTAETLSGNTIYF. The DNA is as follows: TGTGCCAGCAGCTTGTCTACCGCGGAGACCCTCTCTGGAAACACCATATATTTT.